This TCR beta chain was recorded in a study of human T cells and chemical hapten exposure. Study in general: Patients, largely female, had alopecia areata, totalis or universalis. Study-wide results and caveats: Positively correlated with patch test score were the counts of PT1 expanded TCRs. Sensitizing with DPC caused no change in TCRs above 1 in 1000 frequency.

Time point denoted: patch test 3, about 24 weeks after DPC sensitization. The treatment denotes: therapeutic diphenylcyclopropenone sensitization with weekly scalp DPC. Looked up from germline, CDR1 is SGHRS and CDR2 is YFSETQ. The CDR3 is made up of 16 amino acids. V gave up 2 bases and J gave up 2 bases, with 14 bases separating them. From the RACE reads, TCRdb called clonotypes with MiXCR, one entry per CDR3 protein. The repertoire holds about 97,000 distinct CDR3 sequences, with 25% to 35% as singletons. A word on this clonotype: Its antigen is as yet unknown.

This chain connects TRBV5-1 to TRBJ2-1; D possibly corresponds to TRBD1 (5 bases). This clonotype was sampled from a man aged 35 to 55 with alopecia areata. Some clones in this sample may be carry-over from other donors' samples. Here the sequenced sample was whole blood, taken in connection with sensitization to the hapten diphenylcyclopropenone (DPC). CDR3 sequence reads: CASSFDWMGPYNEQFF. The CDR3 DNA sequence: TGCGCCAGCAGCTTTGACTGGATGGGGCCCTACAATGAGCAGTTCTTC.